This TCR beta chain originates from a study of naive CD8 T cells in extremely preterm neonates. Trimming took off 2 bases at V and 7 bases at J, with 11 bases between the two ends. The CDR3 spans 13 residues. Germline CDR1 reads MDHEN; CDR2 reads SYDVKM. Only in-frame clones appear in the TCRdb table, and some are missing; sequencing was by immunoSEQ multiplex PCR. This table has more than 5,500 clones, roughly 96% appearing once. General observations from the study: Productive template counts varied among preterm samples, a noted limitation.

Sorting kept Annexin V-negative CD3+CD8+CD45RA+CCR7+ naive T cells. Comment on this clone: Its antigen is as yet unknown. The same CDR3 is also encoded by other DNA sequences in this sample.

The source material was naive CD8+ T cells from blood. The clonotype comes from a human donor in good health. The rearrangement uses TRBV28 and TRBJ1-2; no clear D gene. Written as DNA, the CDR3 is TGTGCCAGCAGTTTAGGAGGCATACGTGGCTACACCTTC. Amino acid sequence: CASSLGGIRGYTF.